This TCR beta chain was sequenced in a study of blood T cell repertoires in COVID-19. Clones were sequenced by immunoSEQ multiplex PCR, and TCRdb holds only the in-frame ones, with some missing. The sample carries around 400,000 clones, 70% to 90% recorded once. This clone was picked up a small number of times. This TCR was recovered from a woman aged 55-70 years with COVID-19, enrolled during active disease. Sequenced material: peripheral blood.

The CDR3 region has the DNA TGCGCCAGCAGCTCCGCCGGGAGGACTGGAAACACCATATATTTT. It translates to CASSSAGRTGNTIYF. This rearrangement joins TRBV5-1 to TRBJ1-3; D ambiguous. This CDR3 is built from 15 residues. The germline V and J ends were trimmed by 3 bases and 2 bases, with 12 bases remaining between them. CDR1 and CDR2 from the germline V gene are SGHRS and YFSETQ.